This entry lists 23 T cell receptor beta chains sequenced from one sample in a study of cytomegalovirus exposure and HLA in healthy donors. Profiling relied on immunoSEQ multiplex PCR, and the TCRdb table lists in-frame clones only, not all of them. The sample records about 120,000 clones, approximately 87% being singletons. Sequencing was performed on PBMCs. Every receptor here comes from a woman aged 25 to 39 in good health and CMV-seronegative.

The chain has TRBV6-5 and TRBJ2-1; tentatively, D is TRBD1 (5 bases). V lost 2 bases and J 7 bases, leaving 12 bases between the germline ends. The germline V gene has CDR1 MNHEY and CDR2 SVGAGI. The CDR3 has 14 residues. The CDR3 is CASSYDTPGNEQFF. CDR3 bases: TGTGCCAGCAGTTACGACACCCCAGGGAATGAGCAGTTCTTC.

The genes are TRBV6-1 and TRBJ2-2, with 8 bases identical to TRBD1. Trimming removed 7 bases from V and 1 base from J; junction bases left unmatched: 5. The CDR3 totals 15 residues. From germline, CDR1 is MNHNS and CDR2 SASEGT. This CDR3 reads CASTSGTGNTGELFF. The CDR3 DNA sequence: TGTGCCAGCACTTCCGGGACAGGGAACACCGGGGAGCTGTTTTTT.

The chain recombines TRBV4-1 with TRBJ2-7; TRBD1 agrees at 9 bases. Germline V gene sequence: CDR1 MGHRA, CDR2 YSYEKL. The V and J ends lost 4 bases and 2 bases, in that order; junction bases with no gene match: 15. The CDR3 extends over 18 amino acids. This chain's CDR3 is CASSPSFFRDRAPYEQYF. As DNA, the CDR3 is TGCGCCAGCAGCCCGTCTTTTTTCCGGGACAGGGCCCCCTACGAGCAGTACTTC.

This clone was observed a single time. The CDR3 is CASSESRLAGVGTDTQYF. The DNA for the CDR3 is TGTGCCAGCAGTGAATCCCGACTAGCGGGGGTCGGTACAGATACGCAGTATTTT. J is TRBJ2-3 and V is TRBV6-1; 12 positions agree with TRBD2. The CDR3 has 18 amino acids. The V gene end was trimmed by 2 bases and the J gene end by 3 bases; junction bases not matched to a gene: 9. The V gene's germline CDR1 is MNHNS and CDR2 SASEGT.

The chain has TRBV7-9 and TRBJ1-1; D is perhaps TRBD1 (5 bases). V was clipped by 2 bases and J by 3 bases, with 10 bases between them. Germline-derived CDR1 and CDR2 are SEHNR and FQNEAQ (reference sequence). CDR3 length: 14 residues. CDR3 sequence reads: CASSLNRRDTEAFF. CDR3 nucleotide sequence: TGTGCCAGCAGCTTAAACAGGCGAGACACTGAAGCTTTCTTT.

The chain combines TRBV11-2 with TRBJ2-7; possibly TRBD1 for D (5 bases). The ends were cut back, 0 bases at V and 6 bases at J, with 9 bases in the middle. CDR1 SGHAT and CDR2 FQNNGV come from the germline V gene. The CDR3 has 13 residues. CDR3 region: CASSLDPGSEQYF. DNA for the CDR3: TGTGCCAGCAGCTTAGATCCAGGGTCCGAGCAGTACTTC.

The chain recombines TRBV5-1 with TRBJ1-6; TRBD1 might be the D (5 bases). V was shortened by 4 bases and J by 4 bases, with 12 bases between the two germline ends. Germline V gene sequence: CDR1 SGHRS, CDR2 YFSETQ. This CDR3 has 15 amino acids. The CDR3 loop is CASSLQGFYNSPLHF. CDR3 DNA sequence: TGCGCCAGCAGCCTGCAGGGATTTTATAATTCACCCCTCCACTTT.

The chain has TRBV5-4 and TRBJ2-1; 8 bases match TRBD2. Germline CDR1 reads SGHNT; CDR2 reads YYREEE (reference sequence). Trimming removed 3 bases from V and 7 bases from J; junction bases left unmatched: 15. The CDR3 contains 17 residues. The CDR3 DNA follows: TGTGCCAGCAGCTCGGAGGGCGGGGGGCCGTTTAGGAATGAGCAGTTCTTC. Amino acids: CASSSEGGGPFRNEQFF.

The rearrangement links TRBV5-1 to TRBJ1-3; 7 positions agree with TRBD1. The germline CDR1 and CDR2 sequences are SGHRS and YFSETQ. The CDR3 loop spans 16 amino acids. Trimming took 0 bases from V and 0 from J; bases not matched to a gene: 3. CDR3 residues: CASSLVTGDSGNTIYF. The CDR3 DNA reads TGCGCCAGCAGCTTGGTTACAGGGGACTCTGGAAACACCATATATTTT. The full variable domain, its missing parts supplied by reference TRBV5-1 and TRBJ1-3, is KAGVTQTPRYLIKTRGQQVTLSCSPISGHRSVSWYQQTPGQGLQFLFEYFSETQRNKGNFPGRFSGRQFSNSRSEMNVSTLELGDSALYLCASSLVTGDSGNTIYFGEGSWLTVV.

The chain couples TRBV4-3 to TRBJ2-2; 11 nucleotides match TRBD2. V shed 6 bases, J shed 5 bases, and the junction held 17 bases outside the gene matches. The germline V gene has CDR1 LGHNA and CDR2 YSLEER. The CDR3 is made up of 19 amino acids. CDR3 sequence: CASSRLTMTSGAITGELFF. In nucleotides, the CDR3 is TGCGCCAGCAGTCGCCTTACGATGACTAGCGGGGCCATAACCGGGGAGCTGTTTTTT.

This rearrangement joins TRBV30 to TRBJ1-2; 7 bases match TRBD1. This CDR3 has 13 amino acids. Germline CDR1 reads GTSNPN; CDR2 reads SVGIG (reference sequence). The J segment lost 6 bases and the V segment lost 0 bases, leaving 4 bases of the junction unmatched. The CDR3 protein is CAWSVGGGNGYTF. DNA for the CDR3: TGTGCCTGGAGTGTCGGAGGGGGCAATGGCTACACCTTC.

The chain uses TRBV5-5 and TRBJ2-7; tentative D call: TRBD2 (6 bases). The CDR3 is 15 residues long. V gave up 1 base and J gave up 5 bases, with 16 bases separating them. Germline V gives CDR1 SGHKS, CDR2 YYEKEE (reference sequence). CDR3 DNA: TGTGCCAGCAGCTTGTTGACGACGGGGAGGAACGAGCAGTACTTC. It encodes CASSLLTTGRNEQYF.

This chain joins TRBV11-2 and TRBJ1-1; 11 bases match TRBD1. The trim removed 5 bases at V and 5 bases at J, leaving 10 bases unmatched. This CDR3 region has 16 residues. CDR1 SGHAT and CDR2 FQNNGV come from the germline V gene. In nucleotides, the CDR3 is TGTGCCAGCAGCCCTACCCAGGACAGGGGGCTTACTGAAGCTTTCTTT. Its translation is CASSPTQDRGLTEAFF.

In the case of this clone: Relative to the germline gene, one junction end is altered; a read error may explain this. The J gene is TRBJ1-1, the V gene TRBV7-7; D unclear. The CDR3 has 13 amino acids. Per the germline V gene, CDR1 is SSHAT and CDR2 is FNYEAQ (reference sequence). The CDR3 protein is CASSLRERTEAFF. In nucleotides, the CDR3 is TGTGCTAGCAGCTTGAGAGAGCGGACTGAAGCTTTCTTT. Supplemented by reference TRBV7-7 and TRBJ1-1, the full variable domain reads GAGVSQSPRYKVTKRGQDVTLRCDPISSHATLYWYQQALGQGPEFLTYFNYEAQPDKSGLPSDRFSAERPEGSISTLTIQRTEQRDSAMYRCASSLRERTEAFFGQGTRLTVV.

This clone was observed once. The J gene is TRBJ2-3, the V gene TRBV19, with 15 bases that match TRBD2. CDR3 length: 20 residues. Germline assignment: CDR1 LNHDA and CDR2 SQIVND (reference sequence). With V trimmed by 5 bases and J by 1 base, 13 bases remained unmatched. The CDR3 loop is CASSRTSGGVGSAGTDTQYF. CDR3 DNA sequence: TGTGCCAGTAGTCGGACTAGCGGGGGGGTTGGTTCCGCTGGCACAGATACGCAGTATTTT.

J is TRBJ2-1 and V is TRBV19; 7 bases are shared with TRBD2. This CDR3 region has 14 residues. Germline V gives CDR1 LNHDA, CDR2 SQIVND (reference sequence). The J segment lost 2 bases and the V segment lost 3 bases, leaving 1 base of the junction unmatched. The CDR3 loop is CASSMGRAYNEQFF. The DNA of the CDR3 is TGTGCCAGTAGTATGGGGAGGGCCTACAATGAGCAGTTCTTC. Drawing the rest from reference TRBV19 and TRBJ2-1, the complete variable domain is DGGITQSPKYLFRKEGQNVTLSCEQNLNHDAMYWYRQDPGQGLRLIYYSQIVNDFQKGDIAEGYSVSREKKESFPLTVTSAQKNPTAFYLCASSMGRAYNEQFFGPGTRLTVL.

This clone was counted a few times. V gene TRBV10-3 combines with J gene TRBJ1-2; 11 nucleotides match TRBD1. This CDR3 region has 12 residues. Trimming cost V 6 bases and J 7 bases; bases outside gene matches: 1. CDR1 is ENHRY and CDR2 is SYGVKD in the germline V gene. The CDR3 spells CAIRGTGGGYTF. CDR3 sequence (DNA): TGTGCCATCAGAGGGACAGGGGGTGGCTACACCTTC.

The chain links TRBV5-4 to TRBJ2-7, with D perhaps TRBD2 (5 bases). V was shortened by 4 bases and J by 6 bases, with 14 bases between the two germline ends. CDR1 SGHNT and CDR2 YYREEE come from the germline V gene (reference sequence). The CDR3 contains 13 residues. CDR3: CASSLEAGPEQYF. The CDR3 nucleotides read TGTGCCAGCAGCCTGGAGGCAGGTCCCGAGCAGTACTTC.

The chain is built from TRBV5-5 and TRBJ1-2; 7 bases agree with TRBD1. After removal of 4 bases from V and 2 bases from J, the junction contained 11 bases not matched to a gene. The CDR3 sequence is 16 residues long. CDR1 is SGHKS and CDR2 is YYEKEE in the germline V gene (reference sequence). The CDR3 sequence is CASSQDRQGYNYGYTF. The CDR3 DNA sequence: TGTGCCAGCAGCCAGGACAGGCAGGGGTACAACTATGGCTACACCTTC. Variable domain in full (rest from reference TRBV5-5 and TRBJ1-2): DAGVTQSPTHLIKTRGQQVTLRCSPISGHKSVSWYQQVLGQGPQFIFQYYEKEERGRGNFPDRFSARQFPNYSSELNVNALLLGDSALYLCASSQDRQGYNYGYTFGSGTRLTVV.

Written as DNA, the CDR3 is TGTGCCAGCAGCTTCGACACCCGCACAGATACGCAGTATTTT. This codes for CASSFDTRTDTQYF. The J gene is TRBJ2-3, the V gene TRBV7-9; D remains ambiguous. V was clipped by 3 bases and J by 1 base, with 8 bases between them. The germline V gene has CDR1 SEHNR and CDR2 FQNEAQ (reference sequence). CDR3 length: 14 amino acids.

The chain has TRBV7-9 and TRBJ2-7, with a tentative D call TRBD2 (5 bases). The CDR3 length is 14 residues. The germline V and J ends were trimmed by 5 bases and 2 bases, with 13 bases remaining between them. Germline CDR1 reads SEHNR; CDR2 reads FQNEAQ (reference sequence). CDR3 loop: CASSPWERTYEQYF. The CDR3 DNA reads TGTGCCAGCAGCCCGTGGGAGCGGACCTACGAGCAGTACTTC.

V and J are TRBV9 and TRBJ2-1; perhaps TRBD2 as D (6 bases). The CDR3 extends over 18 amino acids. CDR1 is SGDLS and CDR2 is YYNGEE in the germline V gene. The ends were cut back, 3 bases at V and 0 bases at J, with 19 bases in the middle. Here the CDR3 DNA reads TGTGCCAGCAGCGCCCAATTAACTAGCCGGAGCTCCTACAATGAGCAGTTCTTC. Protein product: CASSAQLTSRSSYNEQFF. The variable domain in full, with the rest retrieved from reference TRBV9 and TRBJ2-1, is DSGVTQTPKHLITATGQRVTLRCSPRSGDLSVYWYQQSLDQGLQFLIQYYNGEERAKGNILERFSAQQFPDLHSELNLSSLELGDSALYFCASSAQLTSRSSYNEQFFGPGTRLTVL.

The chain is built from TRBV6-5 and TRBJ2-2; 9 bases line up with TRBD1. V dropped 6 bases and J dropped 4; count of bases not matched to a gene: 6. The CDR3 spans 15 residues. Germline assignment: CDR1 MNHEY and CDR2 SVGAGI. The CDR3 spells CASRVGQGFTGELFF. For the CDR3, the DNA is TGTGCCAGCAGGGTCGGACAGGGGTTCACCGGGGAGCTGTTTTTT.